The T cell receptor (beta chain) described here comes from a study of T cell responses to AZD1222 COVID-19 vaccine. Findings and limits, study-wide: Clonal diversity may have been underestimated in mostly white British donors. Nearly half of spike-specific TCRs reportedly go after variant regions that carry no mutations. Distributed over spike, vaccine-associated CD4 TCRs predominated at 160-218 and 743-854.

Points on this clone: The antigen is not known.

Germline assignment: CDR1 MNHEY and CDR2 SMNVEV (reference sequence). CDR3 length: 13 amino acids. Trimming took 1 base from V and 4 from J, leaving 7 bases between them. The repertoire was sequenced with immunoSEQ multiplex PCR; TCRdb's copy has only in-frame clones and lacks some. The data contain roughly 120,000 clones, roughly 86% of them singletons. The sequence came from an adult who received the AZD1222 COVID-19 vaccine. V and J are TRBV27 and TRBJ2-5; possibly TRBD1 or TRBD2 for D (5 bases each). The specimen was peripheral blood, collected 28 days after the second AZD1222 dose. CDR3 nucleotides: TGTGCCAGCAGTTTATTGAGGGGAGAGACCCAGTACTTC. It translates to CASSLLRGETQYF.